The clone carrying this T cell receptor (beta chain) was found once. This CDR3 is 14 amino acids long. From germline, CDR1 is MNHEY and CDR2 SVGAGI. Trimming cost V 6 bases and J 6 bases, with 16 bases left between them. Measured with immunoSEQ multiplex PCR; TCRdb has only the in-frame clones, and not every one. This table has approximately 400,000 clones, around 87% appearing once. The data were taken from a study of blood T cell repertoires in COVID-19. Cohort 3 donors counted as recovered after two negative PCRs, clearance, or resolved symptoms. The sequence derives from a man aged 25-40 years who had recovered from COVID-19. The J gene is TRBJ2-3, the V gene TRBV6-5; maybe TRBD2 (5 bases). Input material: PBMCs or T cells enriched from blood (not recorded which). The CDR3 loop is CASSLEGLGDTQYF. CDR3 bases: TGTGCCAGCAGCCTAGAGGGCCTAGGGGATACGCAGTATTTT.